This T cell receptor beta chain was recovered during a study of blood T cell repertoires in COVID-19. On the study more broadly: Sources were T cells, B-cell-depleted T cells, or PBMCs; the material itself was cDNA or gDNA.

Seattle cases were enrolled at active infection and followed longitudinally. Germline V CDR1 and CDR2: LNHNV, YYDKDF (reference sequence). Deletions cut 1 base from V and 4 bases from J, with 11 bases between. The CDR3 is 14 residues long. Authors' data handling: Amplifying reference gene primers gave estimates of nucleated cell counts. TCRdb's table, derived via immunoSEQ multiplex PCR, lists solely in-frame clones and lacks some. V, J and clone size are those of that table, while D and trimming were read from the DNA. The repertoire includes hundreds of thousands of clones, about 91% of them detected once, and about 12% sits in the top ten.

The chain has TRBV15 and TRBJ2-7; D not resolved. This receptor was obtained from a woman aged 50 to 60 with COVID-19, enrolled during active disease. Sequencing used peripheral blood. CDR3 region: CATSRGYQAYEQYF. In DNA, the CDR3 is TGTGCCACCAGCAGAGGCTATCAGGCTTACGAGCAGTACTTC.